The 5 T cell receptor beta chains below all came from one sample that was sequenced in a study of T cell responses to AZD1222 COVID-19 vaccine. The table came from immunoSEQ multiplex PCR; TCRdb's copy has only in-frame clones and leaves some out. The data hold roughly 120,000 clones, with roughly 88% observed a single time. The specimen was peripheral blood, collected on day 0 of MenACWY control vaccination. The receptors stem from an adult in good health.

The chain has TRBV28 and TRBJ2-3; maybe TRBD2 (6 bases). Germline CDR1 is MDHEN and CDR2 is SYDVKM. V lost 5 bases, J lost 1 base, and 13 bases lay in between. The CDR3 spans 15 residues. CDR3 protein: CASSLPGGGTDTQYF. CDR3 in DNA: TGTGCCAGCAGTCTTCCAGGCGGGGGCACAGATACGCAGTATTTT.

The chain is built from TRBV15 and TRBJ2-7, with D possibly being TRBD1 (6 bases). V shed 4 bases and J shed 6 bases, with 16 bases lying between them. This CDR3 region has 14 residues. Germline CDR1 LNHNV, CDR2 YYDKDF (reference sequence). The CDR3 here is CATSTGDPNREQYF. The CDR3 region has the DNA TGTGCCACCAGCACAGGGGACCCAAACCGCGAGCAGTACTTC. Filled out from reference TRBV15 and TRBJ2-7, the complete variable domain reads DAMVIQNPRYQVTQFGKPVTLSCSQTLNHNVMYWYQQKSSQAPKLLFHYYDKDFNNEADTPDNFQSRRPNTSFCFLDIRSPGLGDTAMYLCATSTGDPNREQYFGPGTRLTVT.

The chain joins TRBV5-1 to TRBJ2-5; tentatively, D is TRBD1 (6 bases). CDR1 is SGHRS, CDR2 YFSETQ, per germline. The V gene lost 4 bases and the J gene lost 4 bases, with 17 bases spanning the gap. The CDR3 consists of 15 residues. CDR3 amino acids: CASSPSGTPGETQYF. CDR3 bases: TGCGCCAGCAGCCCTTCGGGGACACCGGGAGAGACCCAGTACTTC.

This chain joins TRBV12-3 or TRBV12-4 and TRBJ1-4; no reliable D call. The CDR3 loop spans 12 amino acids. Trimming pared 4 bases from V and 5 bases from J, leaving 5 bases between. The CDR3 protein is CASSSGNEKLFF. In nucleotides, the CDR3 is TGTGCCAGCAGTTCGGGGAATGAAAAACTGTTTTTT.

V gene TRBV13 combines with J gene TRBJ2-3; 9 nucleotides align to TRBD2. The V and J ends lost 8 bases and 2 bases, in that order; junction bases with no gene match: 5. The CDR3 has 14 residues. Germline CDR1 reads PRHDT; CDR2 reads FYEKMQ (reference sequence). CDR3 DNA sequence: TGTGCCAGCGGCGCGGGGGGGGCCACAGATACGCAGTATTTT. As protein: CASGAGGATDTQYF.